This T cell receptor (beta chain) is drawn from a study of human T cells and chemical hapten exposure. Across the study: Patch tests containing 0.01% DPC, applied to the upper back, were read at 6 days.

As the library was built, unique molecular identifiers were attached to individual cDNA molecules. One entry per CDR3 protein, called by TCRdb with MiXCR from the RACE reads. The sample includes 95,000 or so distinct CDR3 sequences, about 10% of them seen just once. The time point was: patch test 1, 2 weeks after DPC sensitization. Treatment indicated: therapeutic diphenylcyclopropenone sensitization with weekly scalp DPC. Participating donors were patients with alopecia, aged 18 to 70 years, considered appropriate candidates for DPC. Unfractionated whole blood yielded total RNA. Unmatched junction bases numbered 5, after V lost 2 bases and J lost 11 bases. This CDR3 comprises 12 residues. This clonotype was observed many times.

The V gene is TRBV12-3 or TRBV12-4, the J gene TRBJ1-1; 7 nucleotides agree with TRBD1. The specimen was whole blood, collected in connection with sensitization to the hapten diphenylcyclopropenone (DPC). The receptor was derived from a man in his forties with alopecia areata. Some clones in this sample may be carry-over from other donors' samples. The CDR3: CASSLQGVLAFF. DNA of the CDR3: TGTGCCAGCAGTTTACAGGGGGTACTGGCTTTCTTT.